This T cell receptor (beta chain) originates from a study of blood T cell repertoires in COVID-19. Across the whole study: Spain, Italy and the United States supplied samples that represented acute and convalescent COVID-19. Sample material is recorded as cDNA or gDNA derived from T cells, B-cell-depleted T cells, or PBMCs.

Participants were aged about 18 to 89 years from approximately 24 US areas. The germline gives CDR1 MNHEY, CDR2 SVGAGI. Trimming at V came to 7 bases and at J to 4 bases, leaving 4 bases not matched to a gene. The CDR3 has 13 amino acids. Using immunoSEQ multiplex PCR, the repertoire was profiled, and TCRdb retains in-frame clones only, with some absent. The table shows some 140,000 clones, with roughly four fifths occurring only once. Sequencing was carried out using PBMCs or T cells enriched from blood (not recorded which). The TCR comes from a man in his forties or fifties who had recovered from COVID-19. The chain joins TRBV6-5 to TRBJ2-3; TRBD1 aligns across 8 bases. The CDR3 spells CASILQGADTQYF. The CDR3 DNA is TGTGCCAGCATTTTACAGGGGGCAGATACGCAGTATTTT.